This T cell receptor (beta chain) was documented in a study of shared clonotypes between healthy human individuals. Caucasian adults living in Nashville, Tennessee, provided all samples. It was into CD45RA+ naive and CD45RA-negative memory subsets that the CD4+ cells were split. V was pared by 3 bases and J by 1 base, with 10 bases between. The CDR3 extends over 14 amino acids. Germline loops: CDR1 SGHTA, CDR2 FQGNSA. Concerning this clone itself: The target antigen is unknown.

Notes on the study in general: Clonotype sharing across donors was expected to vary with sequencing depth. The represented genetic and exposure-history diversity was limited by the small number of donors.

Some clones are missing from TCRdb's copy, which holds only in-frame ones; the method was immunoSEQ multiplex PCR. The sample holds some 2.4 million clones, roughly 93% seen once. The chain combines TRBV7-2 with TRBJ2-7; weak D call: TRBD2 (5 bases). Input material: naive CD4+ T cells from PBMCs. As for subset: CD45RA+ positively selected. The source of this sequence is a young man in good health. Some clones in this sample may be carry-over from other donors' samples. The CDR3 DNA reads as TGTGCCAGCAGCTTGGACTCCCTTTCCTACGAGCAGTACTTC. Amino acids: CASSLDSLSYEQYF.